Each of the 14 T cell receptor beta chains below was sequenced from the same sample in a study of OX40 agonist ivuxolimab in advanced cancers. Sequenced by immunoSEQ multiplex PCR; TCRdb stores in-frame clones only, minus some. The table includes 45,000 to 60,000 clones, more than 85% detected once. The specimen comprised CD4+ or CD8+ T cells sorted from blood, sampled in a trial of the OX40 agonist ivuxolimab. These receptors came from an adult with an advanced solid tumor such as melanoma, head and neck, liver or kidney cancer.

Remarks on this clone: This specimen includes other DNA sequences encoding the same CDR3. The V call is TRBV28, the J call TRBJ1-5; D remains ambiguous. This CDR3 is 14 amino acids long. CDR1 and CDR2 (germline): MDHEN, SYDVKM. V gave up 7 bases and J gave up 6 bases, with 16 bases separating them. The CDR3 region is CASISIGAAQPQHF. The DNA for the CDR3 is TGTGCCAGCATTTCGATTGGTGCGGCTCAGCCCCAGCATTTT.

This rearrangement joins TRBV9 to TRBJ2-5; 8 nucleotides line up with TRBD2. The V segment lost 0 bases and the J segment 5 bases; nucleotides outside the gene matches: 6. Germline V gene sequence: CDR1 SGDLS, CDR2 YYNGEE. This CDR3 spans 15 amino acids. The CDR3 loop is CASSVGTGGSETQYF. CDR3 in DNA: TGTGCCAGCAGCGTAGGAACGGGGGGGTCGGAGACCCAGTACTTC. Full variable domain (rest looked up from reference TRBV9 and TRBJ2-5): DSGVTQTPKHLITATGQRVTLRCSPRSGDLSVYWYQQSLDQGLQFLIQYYNGEERAKGNILERFSAQQFPDLHSELNLSSLELGDSALYFCASSVGTGGSETQYFGPGTRLLVL.

V and J are TRBV4-2 and TRBJ2-5, with 14 bases aligning to TRBD2. Gene TRBJ2-7 matches the end of the DNA better, so the J call may be wrong. CDR1 is LGHNA and CDR2 is YNFKEQ in the germline V gene. The CDR3 is made up of 16 amino acids. The CDR3 nucleotides are TGTGCCAGCAGCCAAGGGACTAGCGGGGGGACCTACGAGCAGTACTTC. Translated: CASSQGTSGGTYEQYF.

The rearrangement joins TRBV18 to TRBJ2-4, with 8 bases identical to TRBD2. CDR3 length: 16 amino acids. CDR1 and CDR2 (germline): KGHSH, LQKENI. With 2 bases clipped from V and 3 bases from J, the junction kept 6 bases outside the gene matches. CDR3 region: CASSPGSGRGKNIQYF. CDR3 in DNA: TGTGCCAGCTCACCAGGCAGCGGGAGAGGCAAAAACATTCAGTACTTC.

This chain connects TRBV6-6 to TRBJ2-3, with D possibly being TRBD2 (6 bases). Trimming removed 7 bases at V and 1 base at J, with 15 bases between. This CDR3 has 15 residues. The germline V gene encodes CDR1 MNHNY and CDR2 SVGAGI (reference sequence). CDR3 region: CASTHSGGGTDTQYF. CDR3 nucleotide sequence: TGTGCCAGCACCCACTCGGGCGGGGGCACAGATACGCAGTATTTT.

Comments on this clone: Germline is not matched at one junction end, which may reflect a read error. The chain has TRBV6-5 and TRBJ2-2; no reliable D call. Germline V gene data show CDR1 as MNHEY and CDR2 as SVGAGI. The CDR3 runs to 14 residues. This CDR3 is CASSYWEHGGELFF. Here the CDR3 DNA reads TGTGCCAGCAGCTACTGGGAACACGGCGGGGAGCTGTTTTTT.

This clone came up a few times. V is TRBV6-6 and J is TRBJ2-1; 10 bases line up with TRBD2. CDR1 and CDR2 from the germline V gene are MNHNY and SVGAGI (reference sequence). The CDR3 has 15 amino acids. Trimming at V came to 4 bases and at J to 8 bases, leaving 8 bases not matched to a gene. For the CDR3, the DNA is TGTGCCAGCAGTTCCCCGGGACTAGCGCGGGATGAGCAGTTCTTC. Its protein is CASSSPGLARDEQFF.

This sequence joins TRBV7-2 and TRBJ2-7; a possible D gene is TRBD1 (5 bases). Trimming cost V 1 base and J 3 bases, with 19 bases left between them. Germline V gives CDR1 SGHTA, CDR2 FQGNSA. The CDR3 totals 17 residues. CDR3 nucleotide sequence: TGTGCCAGCAGCTTAGGGGTGACAGTCCCCAATATCTACGAGCAGTACTTC. Residues: CASSLGVTVPNIYEQYF.

The chain couples TRBV6-5 to TRBJ2-3; D possibly corresponds to TRBD2 (6 bases). Germline lookup yields CDR1 MNHEY and CDR2 SVGAGI. Trimming removed 8 bases at V and 3 bases at J, with 18 bases between. The CDR3 runs to 15 residues. The CDR3 protein is CASAGGTFRTDTQYF. For the CDR3, the DNA is TGTGCCAGCGCCGGGGGTACGTTTAGAACAGATACGCAGTATTTT.

V gene TRBV7-8 combines with J gene TRBJ2-7; 11 bases align to TRBD2. J gave up 2 bases and V 4 bases, and 4 bases lay outside the gene matches. Germline values: CDR1 SGHVS, CDR2 FQNEAQ. There are 15 residues in the CDR3. The CDR3: CASSSLAGGAYEQYF. CDR3 coding DNA: TGTGCCAGCAGCTCGCTAGCGGGAGGAGCCTACGAGCAGTACTTC.

This sequence joins TRBV6-5 and TRBJ1-2, with D tentatively TRBD1 (6 bases). The V end was cut by 2 bases, the J end by 5 bases, with 15 bases between. The CDR3 contains 15 residues. Germline CDR1 is MNHEY and CDR2 is SVGAGI. The CDR3 DNA sequence: TGTGCCAGCAGTTACGCGGGACGGCAGGGGTATGGCTACACCTTC. Its translation is CASSYAGRQGYGYTF.

The chain joins TRBV7-9 to TRBJ2-5, with D possibly being TRBD2 (6 bases). The germline V and J ends were trimmed by 1 base and 5 bases, with 20 bases remaining between them. The CDR3 contains 17 residues. CDR1 and CDR2 from the germline V gene are SEHNR and FQNEAQ (reference sequence). CDR3: CASSLEVLGRRGETQYF. In nucleotides, the CDR3 is TGTGCCAGCAGCTTAGAGGTGTTAGGGCGGAGGGGCGAGACCCAGTACTTC.

The chain couples TRBV4-1 to TRBJ2-5; the match to TRBD1 covers 9 bases. V shed 0 bases, J shed 1 base, and the junction held 9 bases outside the gene matches. Germline V gene data show CDR1 as MGHRA and CDR2 as YSYEKL. CDR3 length: 18 residues. The CDR3 reads CASSQDLRPDRGQETQYF. The CDR3 nucleotides are TGCGCCAGCAGCCAAGATCTTCGGCCGGACAGGGGCCAAGAGACCCAGTACTTC.

The chain joins TRBV5-1 to TRBJ2-1; D is undetermined. This CDR3 is 15 amino acids long. Germline assignment: CDR1 SGHRS and CDR2 YFSETQ. V was clipped by 0 bases and J by 1 base, with 8 bases between them. The chain's CDR3 is CASSLDMGSYNEQFF. The CDR3 coding sequence is TGCGCCAGCAGCTTGGATATGGGTTCCTACAATGAGCAGTTCTTC.